What follows describes a single T cell receptor (beta chain). The data originate from a study of blood T cell repertoires in COVID-19. As processed by the authors: Researchers report that nucleated cell counts were estimated from reference gene primer amplification. The repertoire was sequenced with immunoSEQ multiplex PCR; TCRdb's copy has only in-frame clones and lacks some. The V and J calls and clone size are taken from that table; D and trimming were inferred from the DNA. The sample has tens of thousands of clones, about 80% seen once. CDR3 size: 14 residues. The germline V gene has CDR1 SGHRS and CDR2 YFSETQ. Trimming stripped 4 bases from V and 1 base from J, with 11 bases between.

The TCR sequence derives from a man aged 50-59 years with COVID-19, enrolled during active disease. The specimen was peripheral blood. The chain has TRBV5-1 and TRBJ1-1; possible D gene TRBD1, 5 bases. CDR3 protein: CASSPRQQNTEAFF. In nucleotides, the CDR3 is TGCGCCAGCAGCCCTCGACAGCAGAACACTGAAGCTTTCTTT. The full variable domain, completed using reference TRBV5-1 and TRBJ1-1, is KAGVTQTPRYLIKTRGQQVTLSCSPISGHRSVSWYQQTPGQGLQFLFEYFSETQRNKGNFPGRFSGRQFSNSRSEMNVSTLELGDSALYLCASSPRQQNTEAFFGQGTRLTVV.